Following are 19 T cell receptor beta chains from one sample sequenced in a study of T cell responses to AZD1222 COVID-19 vaccine. Data came from immunoSEQ multiplex PCR; TCRdb stores just in-frame clones and leaves some out. The profile shows about 100,000 clones, about 87% of them singletons. Sequencing was performed on peripheral blood, taken on day 0 of AZD1222 vaccination. The source is an adult in good health.

This chain links TRBV27 with TRBJ2-3; D remains unclear. CDR3 size: 14 residues. Germline assignment: CDR1 MNHEY and CDR2 SMNVEV (reference sequence). The V gene lost 3 bases and the J gene lost 4 bases, with 11 bases spanning the gap. The CDR3 is CASSLIDTADTQYF. CDR3 in DNA: TGTGCCAGCAGTTTGATTGACACCGCAGATACGCAGTATTTT.

The chain combines TRBV13 with TRBJ1-3, with D possibly TRBD1 on 5 matching bases. V lost 5 bases and J lost 0, with 14 bases in between. The CDR3 is made up of 16 amino acids. Germline lookup yields CDR1 PRHDT and CDR2 FYEKMQ (reference sequence). Written as DNA, the CDR3 is TGTGCCAGCAGCAGAGAGGGACCGTACTCTGGAAACACCATATATTTT. The encoded protein is CASSREGPYSGNTIYF.

The chain couples TRBV10-3 to TRBJ1-2; a possible D gene is TRBD1 (6 bases). The V end lost 3 bases, the J end lost 6 bases, and 8 bases lay between the germline ends. CDR3 length: 12 amino acids. Germline lookup yields CDR1 ENHRY and CDR2 SYGVKD. CDR3: CAISDRTDGYTF. In DNA form, the CDR3 reads TGTGCCATCAGTGACAGGACAGATGGCTACACCTTC.

About this clone itself: Other DNA sequences in the sample encode the same CDR3. V usage is TRBV12-3 or TRBV12-4 and J usage is TRBJ1-3; D unclear. CDR3 length: 12 residues. V was trimmed by 3 bases and J by 4 bases, leaving 4 bases between them. The CDR3 protein is CASSLGGNTIYF. DNA of the CDR3: TGTGCCAGCAGTTTGGGCGGAAACACCATATATTTT.

V is TRBV13 and J is TRBJ2-1; TRBD1 matches at 10 bases. The CDR3 runs 16 residues. Germline V gene sequence: CDR1 PRHDT, CDR2 FYEKMQ (reference sequence). Losses at the gene ends were 5 bases for V and 5 bases for J; bases not matched to a gene: 9. The CDR3 nucleotides are TGTGCCAGCAGCCCCCTCAGACAGGGGGCCGACAATGAGCAGTTCTTC. Protein: CASSPLRQGADNEQFF. The variable domain in full, completed from reference TRBV13 and TRBJ2-1, reads AAGVIQSPRHLIKEKRETATLKCYPIPRHDTVYWYQQGPGQDPQFLISFYEKMQSDKGSIPDRFSAQQFSDYHSELNMSSLELGDSALYFCASSPLRQGADNEQFFGPGTRLTVL.

This rearrangement joins TRBV18 to TRBJ1-1; D uncertain. With 3 bases removed from V and 6 bases from J, the gap between germline ends came to 11 bases. The CDR3 loop spans 13 amino acids. Per germline, CDR1 KGHSH and CDR2 LQKENI. In nucleotides, the CDR3 is TGTGCCAGCTCACCCCGATATTCCGCTGAAGCTTTCTTT. Amino acids: CASSPRYSAEAFF.

This chain links TRBV11-3 with TRBJ1-4, with D tentatively TRBD1 (5 bases). Germline V lookup: CDR1 SGHNT, CDR2 YENEEA. The CDR3 length is 16 residues. Trimming shortened V by 5 bases and J by 10 bases, and 23 bases separated the two germline ends. DNA of the CDR3: TGTGCCAGCAGCCAAGAGGCGGGGGTTGTGGTCGGAAAACTGTTTTTT. Protein product: CASSQEAGVVVGKLFF.

The V and J genes are TRBV5-1 and TRBJ2-7; 11 nucleotides match TRBD1. With 2 bases clipped from V and 4 bases from J, the junction kept 5 bases outside the gene matches. The V gene's germline CDR1 is SGHRS and CDR2 YFSETQ. This CDR3 is built from 15 residues. CDR3 sequence reads: CASSFTGQGAYEQYF. Here the CDR3 DNA reads TGCGCCAGCAGCTTTACTGGACAGGGGGCTTACGAGCAGTACTTC.

This clone was seen a handful of times. This rearrangement joins TRBV19 to TRBJ1-1; 7 nucleotides match TRBD1. The germline gives CDR1 LNHDA, CDR2 SQIVND (reference sequence). J gave up 4 bases and V 5 bases, and 7 bases lay outside the gene matches. The CDR3 spans 14 residues. The CDR3 DNA follows: TGTGCCAGTAGTCTCTACAGGGGTGGCACTGAAGCTTTCTTT. It encodes CASSLYRGGTEAFF.

The V and J genes are TRBV23-1 and TRBJ2-1; the D gene is possibly TRBD1 (5 bases). TRBV23-1 is filed as an ORF, its function uncertain. V lost 7 bases, J lost 0 bases, and 13 bases lay in between. The CDR3 length is 15 residues. The CDR3: CASTLTESSYNEQFF. In DNA form, the CDR3 reads TGCGCCAGCACTTTGACAGAGAGCTCCTACAATGAGCAGTTCTTC.

The V gene is TRBV9, the J gene TRBJ2-7; unclear D gene. Trimming pared 0 bases from V and 0 bases from J, leaving 10 bases between. Germline values: CDR1 SGDLS, CDR2 YYNGEE. This CDR3 spans 15 amino acids. CDR3 nucleotides: TGTGCCAGCAGCGTAGGCGGCACCCGCTCCTACGAGCAGTACTTC. Encoded protein: CASSVGGTRSYEQYF.

The chain couples TRBV6-2 or TRBV6-3 to TRBJ1-5; TRBD1 might be the D (5 bases). The CDR3 covers 16 residues. In germline, CDR1 is MNHEY, CDR2 SVGEGT. Deletions cut 7 bases from V and 3 bases from J, with 19 bases between. CDR3 nucleotides: TGTGCCAGCACCCCGATGGGGGGGGAACTCAATCAGCCCCAGCATTTT. The encoded protein is CASTPMGGELNQPQHF.

The rearrangement uses TRBV19 and TRBJ1-5, with D uncertain. Germline V gene data show CDR1 as LNHDA and CDR2 as SQIVND (reference sequence). V lost 7 bases and J lost 1, with 11 bases in between. The CDR3 loop spans 14 amino acids. The CDR3 protein is CASKGGRSNQPQHF. CDR3 bases: TGTGCCAGTAAGGGTGGGAGGAGCAATCAGCCCCAGCATTTT.

The V call is TRBV7-2, the J call TRBJ1-5; 11 bases agree with TRBD1. The V and J ends lost 4 bases and 5 bases, in that order; junction bases with no gene match: 1. From germline, CDR1 is SGHTA and CDR2 FQGNSA. This CDR3 region has 14 residues. In nucleotides, the CDR3 is TGTGCCAGCAGCTCGGGACAGGGGGATCAGCCCCAGCATTTT. This translates into CASSSGQGDQPQHF.

This clone was seen only a few times. V and J are TRBV6-5 and TRBJ1-2; TRBD1 is a possible D gene (5 bases). CDR1 and CDR2 (germline): MNHEY, SVGAGI. The CDR3 loop spans 14 amino acids. V dropped 0 bases and J dropped 4 bases, with 9 bases sitting between them. The CDR3 region has the DNA TGTGCCAGCAGTTACTCGACAGATATCTATGGCTACACCTTC. Its protein is CASSYSTDIYGYTF.

CDR3 coding DNA: TGTGCCAGCAGCTTCCCGGGGATTGGCTACACCTTC. Translating it yields CASSFPGIGYTF. The chain employs TRBV28 and TRBJ1-2; no clear D gene. Trimming cost V 6 bases and J 7 bases, with 12 bases left between them. The CDR3 extends over 12 amino acids. Germline V CDR1 and CDR2: MDHEN, SYDVKM.

This clone was counted between two and nine times. This sequence joins TRBV30 and TRBJ2-3; 8 bases agree with TRBD1. Germline values: CDR1 GTSNPN, CDR2 SVGIG (reference sequence). This CDR3 is 14 amino acids long. With 2 bases clipped from V and 4 bases from J, the junction kept 5 bases outside the gene matches. CDR3 sequence (DNA): TGTGCCTGGAGTTCCGGACAGGGCTCAGATACGCAGTATTTT. Protein sequence: CAWSSGQGSDTQYF.

V gene TRBV2 combines with J gene TRBJ2-5; 11 bases fit TRBD2. CDR3 length: 16 amino acids. Germline lookup yields CDR1 SNHLY and CDR2 FYNNEI. With V trimmed by 6 bases and J by 5 bases, 11 bases remained unmatched. Written as DNA, the CDR3 is TGTGCCAGCAGGGGGGTCACTAGCGGGAGCAGGGAGACCCAGTACTTC. Translating it yields CASRGVTSGSRETQYF.

The chain uses TRBV19 and TRBJ2-7; D may correspond to TRBD1 or TRBD2 (5 bases each). There are 15 residues in the CDR3. Trimming cost V 5 bases and J 4 bases, with 18 bases left between them. Germline V lookup: CDR1 LNHDA, CDR2 SQIVND (reference sequence). The CDR3 is CASSQPGPRRYEQYF. In DNA form, the CDR3 reads TGTGCCAGTAGTCAGCCGGGACCGCGAAGATACGAGCAGTACTTC.